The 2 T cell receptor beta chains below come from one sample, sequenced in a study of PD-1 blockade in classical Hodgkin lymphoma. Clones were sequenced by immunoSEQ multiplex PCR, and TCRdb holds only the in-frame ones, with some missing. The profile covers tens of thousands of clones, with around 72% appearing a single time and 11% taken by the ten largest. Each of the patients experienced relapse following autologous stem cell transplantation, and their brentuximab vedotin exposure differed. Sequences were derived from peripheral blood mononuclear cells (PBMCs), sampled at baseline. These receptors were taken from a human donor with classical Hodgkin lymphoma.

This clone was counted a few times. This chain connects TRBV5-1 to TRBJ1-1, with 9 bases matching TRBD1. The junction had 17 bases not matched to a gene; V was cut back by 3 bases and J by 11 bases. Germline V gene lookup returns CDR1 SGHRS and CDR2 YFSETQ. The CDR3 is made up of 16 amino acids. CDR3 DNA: TGCGCCAGCAGCTCTGGGACAGGGTTCGTTTCGGTTGAGGCTTTCTTT. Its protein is CASSSGTGFVSVEAFF. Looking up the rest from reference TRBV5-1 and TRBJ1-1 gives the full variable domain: KAGVTQTPRYLIKTRGQQVTLSCSPISGHRSVSWYQQTPGQGLQFLFEYFSETQRNKGNFPGRFSGRQFSNSRSEMNVSTLELGDSALYLCASSSGTGFVSVEAFFGQGTRLTVV.

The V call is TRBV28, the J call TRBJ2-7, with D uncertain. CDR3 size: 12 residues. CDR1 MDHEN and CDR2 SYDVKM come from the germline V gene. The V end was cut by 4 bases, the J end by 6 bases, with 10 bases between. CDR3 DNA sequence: TGTGCCAGCAGTTCCGAGACCGGCGAGCAGTACTTC. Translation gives CASSSETGEQYF.